This TCR beta chain was sequenced for a study of sequential checkpoint blockade in melanoma (dated by TCRdb to 2018 to 2020). Some background on the complete study: Patients were randomized 1:1 to first-line nivolumab followed by ipilimumab (arm A) or ipilimumab followed by nivolumab (arm B). Maintenance nivolumab came after both trial sequences.

TCRbeta CDR3 regions were immunosequenced from genomic DNA with the immunoSEQ Assay. Genomic DNA was amplified by bias-controlled multiplex PCR before high-throughput sequencing. As for how the authors treated the data: To quantify the absolute abundance of each unique TCRbeta CDR3 region, the sequences were collapsed and filtered. Clonality, defined as 1 minus Pielou's evenness, was calculated using only productive rearrangements. A previously published method was used to identify clones with significantly greater frequencies in on-treatment samples than in baseline samples. As stored in TCRdb, this immuneACCESS dataset retains in-frame rearrangements with V and J assigned. A fraction of the clones does not appear; measured against another copy, unresolved V genes explain less than half of the discrepancy, and the remainder lacks a known reason. V, J and clone size were drawn from that table, and D and trimming were deduced from the DNA. The sample table contains some 3,300 clones; only one count was recorded for more than 55% of them. The ten largest clones take up around four fifths of the sample.

Sample treatment or condition, as interpreted from the label and publication: randomized to nivolumab then ipilimumab (arm A) or the reverse (arm B). None of the trial patients had been given prior DNA-damaging chemotherapy. On a FACS Aria II flow cytometer, live CD3+CD8+ cells that were negative for CD19 and CD56 were sorted from thawed PBMCs. Samples were obtained from patients with melanoma enrolled in CheckMate 064, a randomized, open-label phase II trial of sequential checkpoint blockade. Peripheral blood mononuclear cells were collected by leukapheresis, purified with Ficoll-Paque, and frozen in human serum with approximately 9.9% DMSO. Right after sorting, the blood CD3+CD8+ cells were verified to be >95% pure, and DNA extraction followed. What the authors observed across the whole study: Validation of the response-prediction model combining TCR metrics and mutation burden is needed in larger, independent patient cohorts.

Remarks on this clone: Which antigen it targets is not known. The sample holds no much larger clone one base away, and base qualities are not on file.

The receptor was derived from a human donor with melanoma. Here the sequenced sample was CD8+ T cells sorted from blood (inferred from file names), taken from a patient given nivolumab and ipilimumab in sequence.

CDR3 loop: CASKGRVGDGYTF. In nucleotides, the sequence is TGTGCCAGCAAAGGTCGGGTCGGCGATGGCTACACCTTC. The chain links TRBV4-2 with TRBJ1-2; the D gene lacks a confident call. Including the terminal cysteine and phenylalanine, the CDR3 comprises 13 residues. The entry retains the CDR3 DNA only, 39 bases that are in frame from base 1. From the germline V gene, CDR1 is LGHNA and CDR2 is YNFKEQ. Cut back by 7 bases and 6 bases, the V and J ends lie 15 bases apart.